This T cell receptor beta chain was identified during a study of Ad26.COV2.S vaccination and SARS-CoV-2 variants. Only in-frame clones appear in the TCRdb table, and some are missing; sequencing was by immunoSEQ multiplex PCR. The sample lists about 410,000 clones; about 91% were seen once. In germline, CDR1 is SGHNT, CDR2 YYREEE (reference sequence). V was shortened by 4 bases and J by 7 bases, with 18 bases between the two germline ends. The CDR3 has 16 residues. This sample's treatment: roughly 18 received Ad26.COV2.S at low or high dose, single or two shots; about 5 received placebo; per-sample allocation not given. All samples were drawn on day 63, counting from the first vaccine or placebo injection.

This rearrangement joins TRBV5-4 to TRBJ1-6; D is unclear. The sample in question was peripheral blood, obtained in a trial of Ad26.COV2.S vaccine versus placebo. This clonotype originated in a person between 18 and 60 years old who received the Ad26.COV2.S COVID-19 vaccine or a placebo. DNA for the CDR3: TGTGCCAGCAGCCCCCACAGTGGAGACGGCAATTCACCCCTCCACTTT. Translated, it gives CASSPHSGDGNSPLHF.